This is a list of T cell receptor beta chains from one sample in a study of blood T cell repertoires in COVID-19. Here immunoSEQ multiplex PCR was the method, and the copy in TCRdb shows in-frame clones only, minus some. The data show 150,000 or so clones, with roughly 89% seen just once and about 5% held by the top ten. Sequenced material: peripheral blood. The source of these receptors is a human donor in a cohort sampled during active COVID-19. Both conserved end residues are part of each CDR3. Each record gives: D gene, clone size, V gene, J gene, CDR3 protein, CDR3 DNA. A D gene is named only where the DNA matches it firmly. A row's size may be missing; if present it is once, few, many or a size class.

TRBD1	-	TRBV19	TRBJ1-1	CASMTRSRGDTEAFF	TGTGCCAGTATGACCCGGAGCAGGGGGGACACTGAAGCTTTCTTT
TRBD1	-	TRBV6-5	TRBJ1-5	CASSYSTGGQPQHF	TGTGCCAGCAGTTACTCGACAGGGGGTCAGCCCCAGCATTTT
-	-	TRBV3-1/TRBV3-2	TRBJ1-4	CASSHRQDIEKLFF	TGTGCCAGCAGCCACCGGCAGGACATTGAAAAACTGTTTTTT
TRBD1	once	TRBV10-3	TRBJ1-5	CAISPSYRGDQPQHF	TGTGCCATCAGTCCCTCTTACAGGGGTGATCAGCCCCAGCATTTT
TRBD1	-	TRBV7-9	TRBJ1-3	CASRTGTLMDGDTIYF	TGTGCCAGCAGGACAGGGACACTAATGGATGGAGACACCATATATTTT
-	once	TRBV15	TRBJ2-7	CATSRVEGGRYEQYF	TGTGCCACCAGCAGAGTGGAGGGGGGGCGATACGAGCAGTACTTC
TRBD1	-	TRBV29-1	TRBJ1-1	CSVENRGRKEAFF	TGCAGCGTTGAAAACAGGGGGCGAAAGGAAGCTTTCTTT
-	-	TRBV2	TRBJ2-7	CASSAGLVNTYEQYF	TGTGCCAGCAGTGCGGGACTCGTAAACACCTACGAGCAGTACTTC
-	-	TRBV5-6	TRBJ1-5	CASSFPKPEGVKDNQPQHF	TGTGCCAGCAGCTTTCCGAAACCGGAAGGGGTAAAGGACAATCAGCCCCAGCATTTT
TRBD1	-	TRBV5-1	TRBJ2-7	CASSLQGAREQYF	TGCGCCAGCAGCTTACAGGGGGCCCGCGAGCAGTACTTC
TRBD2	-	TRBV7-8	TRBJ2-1	CASSFTRRGLAGGKSSYNEQFF	TGTGCCAGCAGCTTCACCCGCCGGGGACTAGCGGGAGGGAAGAGCTCCTACAATGAGCAGTTCTTC
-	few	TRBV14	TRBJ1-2	CASSHNIGGYNYGYTF	TGTGCCAGCAGCCACAACATCGGCGGTTATAACTATGGCTACACCTTC
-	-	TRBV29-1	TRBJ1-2	CSALGGSQDYGYTF	TGCAGCGCCCTGGGGGGGAGTCAAGACTATGGCTACACCTTC
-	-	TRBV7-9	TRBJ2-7	CASSLVGGSTEQYF	TGTGCCAGCAGCTTAGTTGGAGGGAGTACCGAGCAGTACTTC
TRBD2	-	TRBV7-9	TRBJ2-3	CASSGSGGGDTDTQYF	TGTGCCAGCAGCGGTAGTGGCGGGGGGGACACAGATACGCAGTATTTT
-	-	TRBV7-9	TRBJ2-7	CASSNAGLSYEQYF	TGTGCCAGCAGCAACGCCGGACTTTCCTACGAGCAGTACTTC
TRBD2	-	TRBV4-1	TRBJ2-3	CASSHIAGGTDTQYF	TGCGCCAGCAGCCATATAGCGGGAGGCACAGATACGCAGTATTTT
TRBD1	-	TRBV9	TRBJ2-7	CASSPRQGAMVYEQYF	TGTGCCAGCAGCCCGCGACAGGGGGCGATGGTATACGAGCAGTACTTC